What follows are 10 T cell receptor beta chains derived from one specimen sequenced in a study of shared clonotypes between healthy human individuals. The naive CD8 fraction comprised CD45RO-negative cells positively selected for CCR7 and excluded terminally differentiated effector memory CD45RA+ cells. Some clones are missing from TCRdb's copy, which holds only in-frame ones; the method was immunoSEQ multiplex PCR. The data show around 2.1 million clones, with about 92% seen just once and roughly 1.8% held by the top ten. Sequenced sample: naive CD8+ T cells from PBMCs. These receptors were obtained from a man between 18 and 35 years old in good health. Some clones in this sample may be carry-over from other donors' samples.

This chain links TRBV5-6 with TRBJ2-1, with D hard to call. The length of the CDR3 is 15 residues. In germline, CDR1 is SGHDT, CDR2 YYEEEE. Trimming cost V 0 bases and J 6 bases, with 13 bases left between them. CDR3 sequence (DNA): TGTGCCAGCAGCTTGGGCGCTGGCCTAAGCAATGAGCAGTTCTTC. Encoded protein: CASSLGAGLSNEQFF.

The chain carries TRBV13 and TRBJ2-5; the D call may be TRBD1 or TRBD2 (5 bases each). Germline V lookup: CDR1 PRHDT, CDR2 FYEKMQ (reference sequence). The V and J ends lost 5 bases and 5 bases respectively, with 21 bases between them. The CDR3 extends over 16 amino acids. The CDR3, as DNA: TGTGCCAGCAGCCCCTCCGGGCTCCCCAGGGAGGAGACCCAGTACTTC. Translated: CASSPSGLPREETQYF.

The chain is built from TRBV10-3 and TRBJ2-3; perhaps TRBD2 as D (5 bases). There are 16 residues in the CDR3. V was clipped by 0 bases and J by 3 bases, with 13 bases between them. Germline CDR1 ENHRY, CDR2 SYGVKD. CDR3 loop: CAISESKGWETDTQYF. The CDR3 DNA reads TGTGCCATCAGTGAGTCGAAAGGCTGGGAGACAGATACGCAGTATTTT.

The chain employs TRBV6-5 and TRBJ1-1; tentative D call: TRBD1 (6 bases). Germline V CDR1 and CDR2: MNHEY, SVGAGI. Trimming cost V 0 bases and J 6 bases, with 11 bases left between them. This CDR3 comprises 14 residues. The CDR3 region has the DNA TGTGCCAGCAGTTACTCAGAGGGGGTCGCTGAAGCTTTCTTT. Encoded protein: CASSYSEGVAEAFF.

The chain uses TRBV4-3 and TRBJ2-6; D ambiguous. The CDR3 has 17 residues. CDR1 and CDR2 from the germline V gene are LGHNA and YSLEER. Trimming stripped 2 bases from V and 4 bases from J, with 15 bases between. Here the CDR3 reads CASSQRVHGAGANVLTF. In DNA form, the CDR3 reads TGCGCCAGCAGCCAAAGGGTCCATGGTGCAGGGGCCAACGTCCTGACTTTC.

V usage is TRBV7-6 and J usage is TRBJ2-1; TRBD1 matches at 9 bases. Germline-derived CDR1 and CDR2 are SGHVS and FNYEAQ. CDR3 size: 15 residues. Trimming removed 4 bases from V and 3 bases from J; junction bases left unmatched: 4. In nucleotides, the CDR3 is TGTGCCAGCAGCTCGGACAGGGGATACTACAATGAGCAGTTCTTC. It codes for CASSSDRGYYNEQFF.

The CDR3 DNA reads TGTGCCAGCAGCACCCGCCCGCGGAGTCAAGAGACCCAGTACTTC. This encodes CASSTRPRSQETQYF. V usage is TRBV7-9 and J usage is TRBJ2-5; D remains ambiguous. The CDR3 has 15 residues. Trimming removed 5 bases from V and 2 bases from J, with 15 bases in between. CDR1 is SEHNR, CDR2 FQNEAQ, per germline (reference sequence).

Note on this clone: Other DNA variants within this sample encode the same CDR3. The rearrangement joins TRBV9 to TRBJ2-3; D may be TRBD1 (5 bases). The CDR3 is 14 amino acids. V lost 0 bases and J lost 4, with 9 bases in between. CDR1 SGDLS and CDR2 YYNGEE come from the germline V gene. The CDR3 DNA sequence: TGTGCCAGCAGCGTAGTTGAAGGGGCAGATACGCAGTATTTT. Translation: CASSVVEGADTQYF.

This rearrangement joins TRBV5-1 to TRBJ2-2, with TRBD1 matching over 9 bases. The CDR3 sequence is 15 residues long. Germline trimming cut 4 bases from V and 7 bases from J; bases unmatched to any gene: 8. CDR1 and CDR2 (germline): SGHRS, YFSETQ. The CDR3 coding sequence is TGCGCCAGCAGCCCGGACAGGGGATATGGCGGGGAGCTGTTTTTT. Translation: CASSPDRGYGGELFF.

The J gene is TRBJ2-7, the V gene TRBV4-1, with TRBD2 matching over 7 bases. Germline V CDR1 and CDR2: MGHRA, YSYEKL. V trimming: 4 bases; J trimming: 4 bases; junction bases outside the gene matches: 10. This CDR3 is 15 amino acids long. CDR3 coding DNA: TGCGCCAGCAGCCCCCCGGGGGGACTCATGTACGAGCAGTACTTC. As protein: CASSPPGGLMYEQYF.